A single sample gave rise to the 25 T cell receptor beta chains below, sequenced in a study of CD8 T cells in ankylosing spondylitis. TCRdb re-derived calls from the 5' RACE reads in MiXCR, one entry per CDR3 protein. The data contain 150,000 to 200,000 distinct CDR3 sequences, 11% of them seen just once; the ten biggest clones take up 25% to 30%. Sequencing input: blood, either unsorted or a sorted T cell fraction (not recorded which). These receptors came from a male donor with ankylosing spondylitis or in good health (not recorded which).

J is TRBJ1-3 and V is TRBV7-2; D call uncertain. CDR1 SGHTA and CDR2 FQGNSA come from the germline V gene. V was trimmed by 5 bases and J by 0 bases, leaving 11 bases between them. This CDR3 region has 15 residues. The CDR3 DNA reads TGTGCCAGCAGCCAAGGACGGAGCTCTGGAAACACCATATATTTT. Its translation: CASSQGRSSGNTIYF.

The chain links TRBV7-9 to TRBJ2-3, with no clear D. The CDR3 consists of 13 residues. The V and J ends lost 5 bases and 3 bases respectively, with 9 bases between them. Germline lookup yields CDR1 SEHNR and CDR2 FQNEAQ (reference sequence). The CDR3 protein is CASSLTNTDTQYF. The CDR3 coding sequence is TGTGCCAGCAGCCTTACAAATACAGATACGCAGTATTTT.

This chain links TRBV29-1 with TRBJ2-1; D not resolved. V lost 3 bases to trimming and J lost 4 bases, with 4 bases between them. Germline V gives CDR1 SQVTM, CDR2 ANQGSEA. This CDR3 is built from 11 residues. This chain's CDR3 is CSVETYNEQFF. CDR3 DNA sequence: TGCAGCGTTGAGACTTACAATGAGCAGTTCTTC.

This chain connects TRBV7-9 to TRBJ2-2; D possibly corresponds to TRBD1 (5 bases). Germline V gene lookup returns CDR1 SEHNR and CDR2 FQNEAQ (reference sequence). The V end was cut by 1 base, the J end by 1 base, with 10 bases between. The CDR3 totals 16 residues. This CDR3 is CASSLEGHRNTGELFF. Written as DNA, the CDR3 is TGTGCCAGCAGCTTAGAAGGACACCGGAACACCGGGGAGCTGTTTTTT.

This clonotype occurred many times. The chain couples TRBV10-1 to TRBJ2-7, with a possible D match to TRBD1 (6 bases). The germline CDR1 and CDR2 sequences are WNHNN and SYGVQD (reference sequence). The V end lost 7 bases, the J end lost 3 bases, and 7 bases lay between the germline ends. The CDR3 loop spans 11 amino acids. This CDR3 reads CASTGVYEQYF. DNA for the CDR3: TGCGCCAGCACAGGGGTCTACGAGCAGTACTTC.

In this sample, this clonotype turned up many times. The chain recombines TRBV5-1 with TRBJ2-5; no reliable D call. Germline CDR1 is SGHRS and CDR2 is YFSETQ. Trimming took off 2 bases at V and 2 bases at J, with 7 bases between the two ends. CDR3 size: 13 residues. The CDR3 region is CASSLELQETQYF. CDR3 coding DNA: TGCGCCAGCAGCTTAGAGCTACAAGAGACCCAGTACTTC.

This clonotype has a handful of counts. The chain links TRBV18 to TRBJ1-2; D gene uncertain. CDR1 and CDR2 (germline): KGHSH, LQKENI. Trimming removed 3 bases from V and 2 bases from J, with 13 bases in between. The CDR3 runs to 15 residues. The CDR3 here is CASSPIPDSNYGYTF. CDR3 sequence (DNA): TGTGCCAGCTCACCGATTCCAGACTCAAACTATGGCTACACCTTC.

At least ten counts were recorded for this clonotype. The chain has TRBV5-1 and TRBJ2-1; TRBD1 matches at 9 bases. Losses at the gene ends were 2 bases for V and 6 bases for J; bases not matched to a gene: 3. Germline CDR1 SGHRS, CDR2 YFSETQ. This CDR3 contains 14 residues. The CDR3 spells CASSFTGGSNEQFF. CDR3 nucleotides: TGCGCCAGCAGCTTTACAGGGGGCTCCAATGAGCAGTTCTTC.

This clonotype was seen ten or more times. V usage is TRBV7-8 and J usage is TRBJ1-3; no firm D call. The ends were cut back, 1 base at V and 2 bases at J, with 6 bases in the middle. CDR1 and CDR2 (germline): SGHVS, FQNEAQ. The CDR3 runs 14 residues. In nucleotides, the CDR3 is TGTGCCAGCAGCTTAGTGGGCACTGGAAACACCATATATTTT. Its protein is CASSLVGTGNTIYF.

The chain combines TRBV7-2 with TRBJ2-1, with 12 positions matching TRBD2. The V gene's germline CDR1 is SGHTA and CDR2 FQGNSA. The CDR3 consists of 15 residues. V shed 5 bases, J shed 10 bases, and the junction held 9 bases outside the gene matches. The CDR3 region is CASSVSLGLAGEQFF. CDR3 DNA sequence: TGTGCCAGCAGCGTTTCGTTAGGACTAGCGGGAGAGCAGTTCTTC.

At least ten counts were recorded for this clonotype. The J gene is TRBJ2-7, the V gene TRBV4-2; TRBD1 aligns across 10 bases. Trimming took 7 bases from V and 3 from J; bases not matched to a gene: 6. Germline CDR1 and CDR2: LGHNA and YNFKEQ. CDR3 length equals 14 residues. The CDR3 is CASNEGTGDYEQYF. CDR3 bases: TGTGCCAGCAACGAGGGGACAGGGGACTACGAGCAGTACTTC.

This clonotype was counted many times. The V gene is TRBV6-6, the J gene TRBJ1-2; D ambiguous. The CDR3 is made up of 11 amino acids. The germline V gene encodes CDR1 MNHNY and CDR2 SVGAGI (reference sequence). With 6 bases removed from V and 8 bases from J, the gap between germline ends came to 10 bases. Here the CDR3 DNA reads TGTGCCAGCAGCCACCAAGACGGCTACACCTTC. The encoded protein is CASSHQDGYTF.

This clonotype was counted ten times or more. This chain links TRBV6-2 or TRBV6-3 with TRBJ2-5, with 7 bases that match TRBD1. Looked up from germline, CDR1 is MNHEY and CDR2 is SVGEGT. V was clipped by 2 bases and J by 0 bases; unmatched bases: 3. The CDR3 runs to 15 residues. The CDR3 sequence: CASSYGRGNQETQYF. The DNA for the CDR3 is TGTGCCAGCAGTTACGGCAGGGGGAACCAAGAGACCCAGTACTTC.

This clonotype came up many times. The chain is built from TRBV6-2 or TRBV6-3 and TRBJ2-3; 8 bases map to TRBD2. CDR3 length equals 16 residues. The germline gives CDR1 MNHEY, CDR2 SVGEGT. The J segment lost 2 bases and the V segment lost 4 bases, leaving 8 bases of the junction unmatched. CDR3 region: CASSSPGGGNTDTQYF. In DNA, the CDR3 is TGTGCCAGCAGTTCCCCCGGGGGGGGAAACACAGATACGCAGTATTTT.

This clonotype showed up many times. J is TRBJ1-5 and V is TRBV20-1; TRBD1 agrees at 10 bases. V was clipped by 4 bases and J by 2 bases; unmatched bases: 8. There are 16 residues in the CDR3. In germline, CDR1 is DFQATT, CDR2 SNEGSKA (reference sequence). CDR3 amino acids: CSATRGQGFGNQPQHF. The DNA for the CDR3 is TGCAGTGCTACCCGGGGACAGGGGTTTGGCAATCAGCCCCAGCATTTT.

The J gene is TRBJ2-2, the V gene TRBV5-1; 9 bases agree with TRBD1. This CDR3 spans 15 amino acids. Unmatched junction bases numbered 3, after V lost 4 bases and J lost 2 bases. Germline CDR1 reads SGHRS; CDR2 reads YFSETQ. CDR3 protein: CASSQGQGNTGELFF. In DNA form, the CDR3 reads TGCGCCAGCAGCCAGGGACAGGGTAACACCGGGGAGCTGTTTTTT.

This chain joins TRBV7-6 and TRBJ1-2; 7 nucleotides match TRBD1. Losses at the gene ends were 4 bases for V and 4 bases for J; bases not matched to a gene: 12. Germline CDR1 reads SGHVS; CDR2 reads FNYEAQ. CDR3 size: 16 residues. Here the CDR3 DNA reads TGTGCCAGCAGCTCCTCGGGGGACAGTAAAACCTATGGCTACACCTTC. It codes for CASSSSGDSKTYGYTF.

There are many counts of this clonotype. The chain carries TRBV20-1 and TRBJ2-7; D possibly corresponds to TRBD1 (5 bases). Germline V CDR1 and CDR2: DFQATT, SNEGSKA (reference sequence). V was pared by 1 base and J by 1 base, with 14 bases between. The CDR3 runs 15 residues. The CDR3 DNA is TGCAGTGCTAGAGCTAGGTGGGCAGGGTCCTACGAGCAGTACTTC. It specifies CSARARWAGSYEQYF.

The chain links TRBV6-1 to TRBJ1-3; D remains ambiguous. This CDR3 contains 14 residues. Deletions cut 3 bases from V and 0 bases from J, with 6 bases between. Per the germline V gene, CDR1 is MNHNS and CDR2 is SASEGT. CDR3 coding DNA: TGTGCCAGCAGTGAGCAGGTCTCTGGAAACACCATATATTTT. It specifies CASSEQVSGNTIYF.

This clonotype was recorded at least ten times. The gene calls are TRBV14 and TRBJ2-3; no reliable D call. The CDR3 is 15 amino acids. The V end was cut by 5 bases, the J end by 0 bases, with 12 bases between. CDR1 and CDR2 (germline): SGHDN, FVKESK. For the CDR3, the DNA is TGTGCCAGCAGCGACCCTACGGCTAGCACAGATACGCAGTATTTT. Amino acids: CASSDPTASTDTQYF.

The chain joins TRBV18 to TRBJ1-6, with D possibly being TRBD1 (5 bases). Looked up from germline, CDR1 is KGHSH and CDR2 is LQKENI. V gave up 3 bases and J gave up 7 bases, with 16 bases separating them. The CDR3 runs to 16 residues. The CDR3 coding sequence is TGTGCCAGCTCACCCCTCCCAGGGCCCGGGAATTCACCCCTCCACTTT. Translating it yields CASSPLPGPGNSPLHF.

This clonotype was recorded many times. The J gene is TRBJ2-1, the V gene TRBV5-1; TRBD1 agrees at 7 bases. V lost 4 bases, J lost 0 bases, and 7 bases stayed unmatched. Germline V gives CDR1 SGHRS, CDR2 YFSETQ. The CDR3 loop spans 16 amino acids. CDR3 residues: CASSTMTGPSYNEQFF. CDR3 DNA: TGCGCCAGCAGCACCATGACAGGGCCCTCCTACAATGAGCAGTTCTTC.

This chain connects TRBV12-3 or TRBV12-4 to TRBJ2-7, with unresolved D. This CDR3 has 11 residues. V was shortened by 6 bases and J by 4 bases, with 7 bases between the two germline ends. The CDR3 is CASRDQYEQYF. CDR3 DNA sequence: TGTGCCAGCAGGGATCAATACGAGCAGTACTTC.

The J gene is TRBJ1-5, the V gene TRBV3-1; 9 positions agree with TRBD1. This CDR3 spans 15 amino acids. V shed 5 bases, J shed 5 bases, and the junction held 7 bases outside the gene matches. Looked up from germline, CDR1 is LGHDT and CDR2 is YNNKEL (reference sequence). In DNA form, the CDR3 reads TGTGCCAGCAGCACCACGTACAGGGGGCATCAGCCCCAGCATTTT. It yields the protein CASSTTYRGHQPQHF.

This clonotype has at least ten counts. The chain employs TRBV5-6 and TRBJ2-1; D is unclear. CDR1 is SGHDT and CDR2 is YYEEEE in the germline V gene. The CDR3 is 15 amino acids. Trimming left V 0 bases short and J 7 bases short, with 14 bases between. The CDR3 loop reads CASSLGGSSLNEQFF. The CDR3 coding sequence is TGTGCCAGCAGCTTGGGTGGGTCCTCCCTGAATGAGCAGTTCTTC.